The 28 T cell receptor beta chains below all came from one sample that was sequenced in a study of shared clonotypes between healthy human individuals. Cells designated naive CD8 were CD45RO-negative and were positively selected for CCR7, with terminally differentiated effector memory CD45RA+ cells excluded. Profiled with immunoSEQ multiplex PCR; TCRdb holds only in-frame clones, not every one. The table lists approximately 740,000 clones, 80% to 95% of them singletons. The sequenced sample was naive CD8+ T cells sorted from blood. The source is a man aged 30 to 39 in good health.

The rearrangement joins TRBV4-1 to TRBJ2-2, with D tentatively TRBD1 or TRBD2 (5 bases each). The germline V gene encodes CDR1 MGHRA and CDR2 YSYEKL. CDR3 length: 15 residues. Trimming cost V 4 bases and J 2 bases, with 11 bases left between them. CDR3: CASSLRDLNTGELFF. The DNA of the CDR3 is TGCGCCAGCAGCCTCCGGGACCTTAACACCGGGGAGCTGTTTTTT.

The V gene is TRBV25-1, the J gene TRBJ2-7, with 12 positions matching TRBD2. The V and J ends lost 8 bases and 4 bases, in that order; junction bases with no gene match: 6. The CDR3 is 14 residues long. CDR1 is MGHDK and CDR2 is SYGVNS in the germline V gene. The CDR3 spells CASQGLAGTYEQYF. The CDR3, as DNA: TGTGCCAGCCAAGGACTAGCGGGAACATACGAGCAGTACTTC.

The rearrangement uses TRBV7-9 and TRBJ2-7; D gene ambiguous. This CDR3 contains 13 residues. Between the trimmed V and J ends, which lost 5 bases and 0 bases, there was a span of 8 bases. The germline CDR1 and CDR2 sequences are SEHNR and FQNEAQ (reference sequence). This CDR3 reads CASSAPTSYEQYF. As DNA, the CDR3 is TGTGCCAGCAGCGCGCCCACCTCCTACGAGCAGTACTTC.

The chain links TRBV11-2 to TRBJ1-3; no firm D call. The CDR3 covers 13 residues. CDR1 is SGHAT and CDR2 is FQNNGV in the germline V gene. V was clipped by 6 bases and J by 0 bases, with 6 bases between them. In DNA, the CDR3 is TGTGCCAGCAGGTCAGGCTCTGGAAACACCATATATTTT. Translated, it gives CASRSGSGNTIYF.

The gene calls are TRBV19 and TRBJ2-1, with a tentative D call TRBD1 (5 bases). Germline CDR1 and CDR2: LNHDA and SQIVND (reference sequence). This CDR3 is built from 14 residues. Trimming removed 3 bases at V and 7 bases at J, with 13 bases between. CDR3 amino acids: CASSILLGRNEQFF. The CDR3 nucleotides are TGTGCCAGTAGTATTCTACTGGGGCGGAATGAGCAGTTCTTC.

V and J are TRBV27 and TRBJ2-7, with unresolved D. The CDR3 spans 13 residues. V dropped 8 bases and J dropped 7 bases, with 18 bases sitting between them. Germline CDR1 MNHEY, CDR2 SMNVEV (reference sequence). DNA of the CDR3: TGTGCCAGCGGATCAAGAGCCCTGGGGGAGCAGTACTTC. It specifies CASGSRALGEQYF.

V is TRBV4-1 and J is TRBJ1-1, with TRBD1 identical over 8 bases. J was trimmed by 3 bases and V by 5 bases; bases with no gene match: 8. The CDR3 totals 15 residues. CDR1 is MGHRA, CDR2 YSYEKL, per germline. CDR3 amino acids: CASSARRGQDTEAFF. CDR3 nucleotide sequence: TGCGCCAGCAGCGCCCGCAGGGGGCAGGACACTGAAGCTTTCTTT.

CDR3 in DNA: TGTGCCAGCAGTGATAGACTAGCGGGAGTATCAGATACGCAGTATTTT. Translated, it gives CASSDRLAGVSDTQYF. V usage is TRBV6-1 and J usage is TRBJ2-3; 12 positions agree with TRBD2. V lost 3 bases, J lost 4 bases, and 5 bases stayed unmatched. The CDR3 has 16 amino acids. CDR1 is MNHNS and CDR2 is SASEGT in the germline V gene.

In the case of this clone: Other nucleotide sequences from this sample produce the same CDR3. The chain uses TRBV30 and TRBJ2-5; D perhaps matches TRBD1 (6 bases). Looked up from germline, CDR1 is GTSNPN and CDR2 is SVGIG (reference sequence). The CDR3 runs 13 residues. Trimming took 3 bases from V and 2 from J, leaving 10 bases between them. CDR3 protein: CAWSLGTQETQYF. The DNA for the CDR3 is TGTGCCTGGAGCCTCGGGACACAAGAGACCCAGTACTTC.

The chain combines TRBV28 with TRBJ2-3, with 11 bases matching TRBD2. This CDR3 region has 16 residues. V lost 4 bases, J lost 0 bases, and 3 bases stayed unmatched. Germline CDR1 and CDR2: MDHEN and SYDVKM. The CDR3 DNA is TGTGCCAGCAGTTCGGGGACTAGCGGAAGCACAGATACGCAGTATTTT. Its translation is CASSSGTSGSTDTQYF.

CDR3 amino acids: CAIKLGRDRGDTEAFF. For the CDR3, the DNA is TGTGCCATCAAGCTTGGTAGGGACAGGGGAGATACTGAAGCTTTCTTT. V gene TRBV10-3 combines with J gene TRBJ1-1, with 10 bases fitting TRBD1. The junction had 13 bases not matched to a gene; V was cut back by 7 bases and J by 5 bases. This CDR3 has 16 amino acids. Germline V gene data show CDR1 as ENHRY and CDR2 as SYGVKD.

This chain uses TRBV27 with TRBJ2-1; TRBD2 matches at 11 bases. CDR3 length: 16 amino acids. Germline V gene lookup returns CDR1 MNHEY and CDR2 SMNVEV (reference sequence). The trim removed 4 bases at V and 7 bases at J, leaving 9 bases unmatched. Written as DNA, the CDR3 is TGTGCCAGCAGTTCCTTTAGCGGGAGGGGAGGGAATGAGCAGTTCTTC. Protein product: CASSSFSGRGGNEQFF.

The chain couples TRBV7-9 to TRBJ2-3; 8 bases are a match to TRBD1. The CDR3 has 15 amino acids. The trim removed 6 bases at V and 0 bases at J, leaving 5 bases unmatched. The germline V gene has CDR1 SEHNR and CDR2 FQNEAQ (reference sequence). CDR3 DNA sequence: TGTGCCAGCAGAGAGGGGACAGGAAGCACAGATACGCAGTATTTT. As protein: CASREGTGSTDTQYF. The complete variable domain, with remaining parts taken from reference TRBV7-9 and TRBJ2-3, reads DTGVSQNPRHKITKRGQNVTFRCDPISEHNRLYWYRQTLGQGPEFLTYFQNEAQLEKSRLLSDRFSAERPKGSFSTLEIQRTEQGDSAMYLCASREGTGSTDTQYFGPGTRLTVL.

The chain carries TRBV7-6 and TRBJ2-7, with D possibly matching TRBD2 (6 bases). This CDR3 region has 13 residues. CDR1 is SGHVS and CDR2 is FNYEAQ in the germline V gene. Deletions cut 1 base from V and 7 bases from J, with 11 bases between. DNA for the CDR3: TGTGCCAGCAGCTTAGTCACGGGGGATGAGCAGTACTTC. Amino acids: CASSLVTGDEQYF.

V is TRBV10-3 and J is TRBJ1-5; 8 nucleotides agree with TRBD1. The length of the CDR3 is 13 residues. With 10 bases clipped from V and 6 bases from J, the junction kept 8 bases outside the gene matches. The germline V gene has CDR1 ENHRY and CDR2 SYGVKD. Here the CDR3 DNA reads TGTGCCACCTACGACAGGGGTGGTCAGCCCCAGCATTTT. Translation: CATYDRGGQPQHF.

The V and J genes are TRBV27 and TRBJ1-1, with a possible D match to TRBD1 (6 bases). CDR1 is MNHEY and CDR2 is SMNVEV in the germline V gene (reference sequence). The CDR3 is made up of 14 amino acids. V lost 6 bases and J lost 3, with 14 bases in between. The CDR3 loop is CASRSPGADTEAFF. The CDR3 DNA sequence: TGTGCCAGCAGGTCACCAGGGGCCGACACTGAAGCTTTCTTT.

This clone was observed a single time. A much larger clone differs by one base, so this may be a read error. The same CDR3 is also encoded by other DNA sequences in this sample. The rearrangement joins TRBV28 to TRBJ2-3; D gene ambiguous. Germline loops: CDR1 MDHEN, CDR2 SYDVKM. The CDR3 runs to 11 residues. Trimming cost V 6 bases and J 2 bases, with 3 bases left between them. The CDR3 loop is CASSFTDTQYF. The CDR3 DNA sequence: TGTGCCAGCAGCTTCACAGATACGCAGTATTTT.

V gene TRBV30 combines with J gene TRBJ2-7; 8 bases line up with TRBD1. There are 14 residues in the CDR3. The trim removed 3 bases at V and 0 bases at J, leaving 4 bases unmatched. Germline CDR1 and CDR2: GTSNPN and SVGIG (reference sequence). CDR3: CAWSIRGPSYEQYF. The DNA of the CDR3 is TGTGCCTGGAGCATCAGGGGGCCCTCCTACGAGCAGTACTTC.

The genes are TRBV28 and TRBJ2-7; a weak D match, TRBD2 (6 bases). Per germline, CDR1 MDHEN and CDR2 SYDVKM. This CDR3 comprises 16 residues. Trimming took off 1 base at V and 3 bases at J, with 16 bases between the two ends. The CDR3 DNA reads TGTGCCAGCAGTTTATTGGCGGGGCCAGCGGGCTACGAGCAGTACTTC. Translated, it gives CASSLLAGPAGYEQYF. The entire variable domain, with the rest obtained from reference TRBV28 and TRBJ2-7, is as follows: DVKVTQSSRYLVKRTGEKVFLECVQDMDHENMFWYRQDPGLGLRLIYFSYDVKMKEKGDIPEGYSVSREKKERFSLILESASTNQTSMYLCASSLLAGPAGYEQYFGPGTRLTVT.

J is TRBJ2-1 and V is TRBV19; TRBD2 matches at 7 bases. Trimming cost V 3 bases and J 8 bases; bases outside gene matches: 4. Germline assignment: CDR1 LNHDA and CDR2 SQIVND (reference sequence). The CDR3 length is 13 residues. The CDR3 coding sequence is TGTGCCAGTAGTATTATTCGGGGGGATGAGCAGTTCTTC. Residues: CASSIIRGDEQFF. Full variable domain (outside the CDR3, taken from reference TRBV19 and TRBJ2-1): DGGITQSPKYLFRKEGQNVTLSCEQNLNHDAMYWYRQDPGQGLRLIYYSQIVNDFQKGDIAEGYSVSREKKESFPLTVTSAQKNPTAFYLCASSIIRGDEQFFGPGTRLTVL.

The rearrangement links TRBV27 to TRBJ1-5; no clear D gene. CDR1 and CDR2 from the germline V gene are MNHEY and SMNVEV (reference sequence). The CDR3 runs 11 residues. This CDR3 reads CDDPGHQPQHF. The CDR3 region has the DNA TGTGACGACCCTGGGCATCAGCCCCAGCATTTT.

This chain links TRBV19 with TRBJ2-7; D is ambiguous. The germline V and J ends were trimmed by 7 bases and 4 bases, with 14 bases remaining between them. The CDR3 consists of 13 residues. The germline gives CDR1 LNHDA, CDR2 SQIVND (reference sequence). CDR3 DNA: TGTGCCAGTACCCAAGGGTCCGCATACGAGCAGTACTTC. Protein product: CASTQGSAYEQYF.

The rearrangement joins TRBV7-9 to TRBJ1-5; D is ambiguous. Trimming pared 4 bases from V and 6 bases from J, leaving 16 bases between. The CDR3 is 15 amino acids. Germline CDR1 reads SEHNR; CDR2 reads FQNEAQ (reference sequence). The CDR3 DNA sequence: TGTGCCAGCAGCTACATCGGCGAAATCTCTCAGCCCCAGCATTTT. Encoded protein: CASSYIGEISQPQHF.

The table lists this clone with a count of one. The CDR3 is CASQGGFTGNTIYF. The CDR3, as DNA: TGTGCCTCCCAAGGGGGATTTACTGGAAACACCATATATTTT. The chain links TRBV19 to TRBJ1-3; D is perhaps TRBD1 (6 bases). V dropped 11 bases and J dropped 2 bases, with 16 bases sitting between them. Germline V lookup: CDR1 LNHDA, CDR2 SQIVND (reference sequence). The CDR3 loop spans 14 amino acids.

The chain carries TRBV7-3 and TRBJ2-5; perhaps TRBD1 as D (5 bases). Per the germline V gene, CDR1 is SGHTA and CDR2 is FQGTGA. CDR3 length: 14 amino acids. Trimming stripped 4 bases from V and 2 bases from J, with 11 bases between. CDR3 sequence reads: CASSYQGRQETQYF. In DNA form, the CDR3 reads TGTGCCAGCAGCTACCAGGGCAGGCAAGAGACCCAGTACTTC.

This sequence joins TRBV29-1 and TRBJ2-5; D perhaps matches TRBD2 (5 bases). Between the trimmed V and J ends, which lost 6 bases and 6 bases, there was a span of 14 bases. The V gene's germline CDR1 is SQVTM and CDR2 ANQGSEA. The CDR3 sequence is 12 residues long. The CDR3 DNA is TGCAGCGTACGGAGGTTAGGAAAGACCCAGTACTTC. This encodes CSVRRLGKTQYF.

The V call is TRBV6-1, the J call TRBJ2-2, with TRBD2 as a possible D gene (5 bases). This CDR3 is 15 amino acids long. The ends were cut back, 10 bases at V and 0 bases at J, with 15 bases in the middle. CDR1 is MNHNS, CDR2 SASEGT, per germline. As DNA, the CDR3 is TGTGCCACCGCCCGTCTAGCACCGAACACCGGGGAGCTGTTTTTT. Translated: CATARLAPNTGELFF.

The chain has TRBV2 and TRBJ2-7, with D unclear. The CDR3 sequence is 15 residues long. V was pared by 8 bases and J by 0 bases, with 17 bases between. Germline CDR1 reads SNHLY; CDR2 reads FYNNEI. DNA of the CDR3: TGTGCCAGCTGTCTCTCTCCCAGTAGCTCCTACGAGCAGTACTTC. Protein sequence: CASCLSPSSSYEQYF.